This T cell receptor (beta chain) came from a study of blood T cell repertoires in COVID-19. Study summary: From the United States, Italy and Spain came samples of acute and convalescent COVID-19. PBMCs, B-cell-depleted T cells, or T cells were the source of the cDNA or gDNA that made up the material.

Original processing methods: Estimated nucleated cell counts came from reference gene primer amplification. The assay was immunoSEQ multiplex PCR, and TCRdb's table has in-frame clones only and misses some. V, J and clone size are taken as reported in that table, and D and trimming were inferred from the DNA itself. Here the sample spans some 95,000 clones, around 93% being singletons. This clonotype was sampled from a human donor with active COVID-19. The donor label of this sample is uncertain. The sequenced material came from peripheral blood.

The DNA for the CDR3 is TGTGCCAGCAGCTATCAGGGGATGGCAACTAATGAAAAACTGTTTTTT. Translated: CASSYQGMATNEKLFF. This chain uses TRBV5-6 with TRBJ1-4; D might be TRBD1 (6 bases). Looked up from germline, CDR1 is SGHDT and CDR2 is YYEEEE. Deletions cut 3 bases from V and 0 bases from J, with 12 bases between. The CDR3 has 16 residues.